This T cell receptor (beta chain) was recorded in a study of Ad26.COV2.S vaccination and SARS-CoV-2 variants. Study observations and caveats: Similar non-spike TCR breadth was seen in vaccine and placebo recipients.

The protocol was immunoSEQ multiplex PCR, while the TCRdb copy is restricted to in-frame clones and leaves out a portion. There are about 480,000 clones in the sample; around nine tenths occur only once, and around 13% lies in the top ten. Regarding treatment: about 20 received Ad26.COV2.S at low or high dose, single or two shots; 5 received placebo; per-sample allocation not given. It was on day 63 after the first vaccine or placebo injection that samples were taken. Regarding this clone: Its matching antigen is unknown.

Material: peripheral blood, obtained in a trial of Ad26.COV2.S vaccine versus placebo. The sequence came from a person aged 18-65 years who received the Ad26.COV2.S COVID-19 vaccine or a placebo.

CDR3 coding DNA: TGTGCCAGCAGCCCGCGGGACAGCCTCTATGGCTACACCTTC. As protein: CASSPRDSLYGYTF. The rearrangement uses TRBV9 and TRBJ1-2, with 7 bases identical to TRBD1. Looked up from germline, CDR1 is SGDLS and CDR2 is YYNGEE. This CDR3 is built from 14 residues. V dropped 4 bases and J dropped 4; count of bases not matched to a gene: 7.